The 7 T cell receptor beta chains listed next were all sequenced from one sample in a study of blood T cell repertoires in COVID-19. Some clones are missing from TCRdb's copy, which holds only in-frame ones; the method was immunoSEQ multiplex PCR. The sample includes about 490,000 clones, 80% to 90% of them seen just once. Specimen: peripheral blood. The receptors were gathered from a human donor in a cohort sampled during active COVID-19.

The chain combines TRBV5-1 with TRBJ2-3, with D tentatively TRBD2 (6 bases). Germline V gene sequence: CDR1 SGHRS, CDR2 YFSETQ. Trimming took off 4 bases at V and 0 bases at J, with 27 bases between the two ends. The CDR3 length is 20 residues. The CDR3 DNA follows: TGCGCCAGCAGCGATTACTACGAGGGAGGTCTGGGGGTTAGCACAGATACGCAGTATTTT. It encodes CASSDYYEGGLGVSTDTQYF.

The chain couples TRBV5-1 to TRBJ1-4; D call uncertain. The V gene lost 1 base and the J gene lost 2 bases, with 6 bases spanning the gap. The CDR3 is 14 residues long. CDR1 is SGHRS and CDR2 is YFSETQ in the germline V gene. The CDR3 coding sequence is TGCGCCAGCAGCTTGCAGGATACTAATGAAAAACTGTTTTTT. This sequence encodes CASSLQDTNEKLFF.

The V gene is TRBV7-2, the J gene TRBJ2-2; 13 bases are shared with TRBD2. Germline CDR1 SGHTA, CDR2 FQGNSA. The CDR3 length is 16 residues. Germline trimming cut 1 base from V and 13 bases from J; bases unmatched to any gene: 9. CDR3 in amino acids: CASSLGSGLAGHVLFF. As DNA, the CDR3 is TGTGCCAGCAGCTTAGGATCGGGACTAGCGGGACACGTGCTGTTTTTT.

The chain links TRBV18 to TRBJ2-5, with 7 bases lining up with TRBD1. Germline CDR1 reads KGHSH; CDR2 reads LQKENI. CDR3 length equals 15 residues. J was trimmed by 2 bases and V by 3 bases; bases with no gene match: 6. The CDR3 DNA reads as TGTGCCAGCTCACCGAACAGGGGAAGGCAAGAGACCCAGTACTTC. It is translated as CASSPNRGRQETQYF.

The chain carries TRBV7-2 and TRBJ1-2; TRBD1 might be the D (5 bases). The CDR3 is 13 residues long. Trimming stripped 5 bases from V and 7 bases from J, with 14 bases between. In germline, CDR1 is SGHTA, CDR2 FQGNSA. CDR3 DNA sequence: TGTGCCAGCAGCCTTAACAGGAACCTTGGCTACACCTTC. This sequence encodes CASSLNRNLGYTF.

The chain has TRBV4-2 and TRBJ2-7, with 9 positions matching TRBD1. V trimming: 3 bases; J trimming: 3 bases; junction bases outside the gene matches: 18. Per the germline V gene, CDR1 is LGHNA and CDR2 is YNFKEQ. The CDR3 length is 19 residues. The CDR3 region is CASSHSGTGIGVGYYEQYF. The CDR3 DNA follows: TGTGCCAGCAGCCACTCAGGGACAGGGATCGGGGTAGGGTACTACGAGCAGTACTTC.

The CDR3 coding sequence is TGCGCCAGCAGCCAAGATAGCATAGCGCCACCCCGGAGGGCAGATACGCAGTATTTT. Residues: CASSQDSIAPPRRADTQYF. The V and J genes are TRBV4-1 and TRBJ2-3; D possibly corresponds to TRBD2 (6 bases). CDR1 and CDR2 (germline): MGHRA, YSYEKL. V was cut by 0 bases and J by 4 bases, with 23 bases left in between. The CDR3 contains 19 residues.